The 7 T cell receptor beta chains given below trace back to one sample, sequenced in a study of human T cells and chemical hapten exposure. MiXCR was run by TCRdb on the RACE reads, yielding one entry per CDR3 protein. The sample lists 120,000 to 150,000 distinct CDR3 sequences; about 12% were seen once. Time point defined: patch test 2, 6 weeks after DPC sensitization. The sample's treatment: therapeutic diphenylcyclopropenone sensitization with weekly scalp DPC. The specimen was whole blood, collected in connection with sensitization to the hapten diphenylcyclopropenone (DPC). These receptors came from a woman in her 50s with alopecia areata. Some clones in this sample may be carry-over from other donors' samples.

CDR3: CSGRGGLGETQYF. As DNA, the CDR3 is TGCAGCGGCAGGGGGGGATTGGGAGAGACCCAGTACTTC. V and J are TRBV29-1 and TRBJ2-5; D may match TRBD1 or TRBD2 (7 bases each). V lost 7 bases, J lost 4 bases, and 16 bases lay in between. Germline-derived CDR1 and CDR2 are SQVTM and ANQGSEA. This CDR3 spans 13 amino acids. Full variable domain (outside the CDR3, taken from reference TRBV29-1 and TRBJ2-5): SAVISQKPSRDICQRGTSLTIQCQVDSQVTMMFWYRQQPGQSLTLIATANQGSEATYESGFVIDKFPISRPNLTFSTLTVSNMSPEDSSIYLCSGRGGLGETQYFGPGTRLLVL.

This clonotype was picked up a small number of times. V gene TRBV2 combines with J gene TRBJ1-1; D may be TRBD1 (6 bases). The germline CDR1 and CDR2 sequences are SNHLY and FYNNEI. Between the trimmed V and J ends, which lost 5 bases and 0 bases, there was a span of 13 bases. This CDR3 is built from 15 residues. CDR3 nucleotides: TGTGCCAGCAGTCCCACCAGGGGCATGAACACTGAAGCTTTCTTT. Protein: CASSPTRGMNTEAFF.

In its sample, this clonotype was seen many times. The chain carries TRBV20-1 and TRBJ1-6; 9 nucleotides agree with TRBD1. Germline V gene data show CDR1 as DFQATT and CDR2 as SNEGSKA (reference sequence). The CDR3 has 14 amino acids. V lost 5 bases, J lost 6 bases, and 5 bases stayed unmatched. Written as DNA, the CDR3 is TGCAGTGCTTACAGGGGGCGCGGTAATTCACCCCTCCACTTT. As protein: CSAYRGRGNSPLHF.

V gene TRBV6-6 combines with J gene TRBJ1-1, with D uncertain. Germline V gene lookup returns CDR1 MNHNY and CDR2 SVGAGI (reference sequence). This CDR3 contains 12 residues. V was clipped by 8 bases and J by 0 bases, with 7 bases between them. The CDR3, as DNA: TGTGCCAGCTCGGCCGTGAACACTGAAGCTTTCTTT. This translates into CASSAVNTEAFF.

This clonotype was detected only a few times. The chain links TRBV10-3 to TRBJ2-7; D perhaps matches TRBD1 (6 bases). Germline CDR1 reads ENHRY; CDR2 reads SYGVKD. The CDR3 is made up of 14 amino acids. The V end lost 0 bases, the J end lost 5 bases, and 11 bases lay between the germline ends. CDR3 bases: TGTGCCATCAGTGAGTCAGGGGGTGTCCACGAGCAGTACTTC. It codes for CAISESGGVHEQYF.

The CDR3 protein is CASSQGRGQQQETQYF. As DNA, the CDR3 is TGCGCCAGCAGCCAAGGAAGAGGACAACAACAAGAGACCCAGTACTTC. The gene calls are TRBV4-3 and TRBJ2-5; D might be TRBD1 (5 bases). CDR3 size: 16 residues. Trimming stripped 1 base from V and 2 bases from J, with 14 bases between. Germline CDR1 is LGHNA and CDR2 is YSLEER.

This clonotype was observed a handful of times. The chain has TRBV19 and TRBJ2-1, with 8 bases matching TRBD2. V was pared by 5 bases and J by 6 bases, with 6 bases of the junction left unmatched. The CDR3 totals 14 residues. Germline V gene data show CDR1 as LNHDA and CDR2 as SQIVND (reference sequence). The CDR3 DNA follows: TGTGCCAGTAGTTCGGGAGGGCCGAGCAATGAGCAGTTCTTC. Protein: CASSSGGPSNEQFF.